Below, 27 T cell receptor beta chains from the same sample are listed, as sequenced in a study of shared clonotypes between healthy human individuals. TCRdb's copy holds only in-frame clones and misses some; the assay was immunoSEQ multiplex PCR. The sample lists about 2 million clones; 95% were seen once. The sample consisted of naive CD4+ T cells sorted from blood. Documented subset: CD45RA+ positively selected. All receptors derive from a man younger than 35 in good health.

This clone was seen just once. The rearrangement uses TRBV5-1 and TRBJ1-5, with D unclear. Trimming took 0 bases from V and 5 from J, leaving 6 bases between them. The germline CDR1 and CDR2 sequences are SGHRS and YFSETQ. This CDR3 spans 13 amino acids. The CDR3 nucleotides are TGCGCCAGCAGCTTGGCCTACGATCAGCCCCAGCATTTT. Protein product: CASSLAYDQPQHF.

The chain recombines TRBV11-2 with TRBJ1-6; maybe TRBD1 (6 bases). The CDR3 totals 16 residues. Germline V gene data show CDR1 as SGHAT and CDR2 as FQNNGV. The V and J ends lost 3 bases and 4 bases respectively, with 13 bases between them. Written as DNA, the CDR3 is TGTGCCAGCAGCTTGACCGGGACACTTTATAATTCACCCCTCCACTTT. As protein: CASSLTGTLYNSPLHF.

This sequence joins TRBV4-3 and TRBJ1-3; 8 bases are a match to TRBD1. The CDR3 covers 13 residues. V lost 5 bases and J lost 7; bases outside the gene matches: 4. Germline assignment: CDR1 LGHNA and CDR2 YSLEER. In DNA, the CDR3 is TGCGCCAGCAGCGCACAGGGGGTGAACACCATATATTTT. Protein: CASSAQGVNTIYF.

In the case of this clone: Given a much more abundant clone one base away, this may be a read error. The rearrangement joins TRBV18 to TRBJ2-5, with D possibly matching TRBD2 (6 bases). CDR3 size: 15 residues. CDR1 and CDR2 (germline): KGHSH, LQKENI. The CDR3 spells CVSSPPVGGQETQYF. CDR3 DNA sequence: TGTGTCAGCTCACCACCGGTCGGGGGTCAAGAGACCCAGTACTTC. Looking up the rest from reference TRBV18 and TRBJ2-5 gives the full variable domain: NAGVMQNPRHLVRRRGQEARLRCSPMKGHSHVYWYRQLPEEGLKFMVYLQKENIIDESGMPKERFSAEFPKEGPSILRIQQVVRGDSAAYFCVSSPPVGGQETQYFGPGTRLLVL.

The gene calls are TRBV28 and TRBJ1-1, with D possibly matching TRBD1 (5 bases). The CDR3 runs 14 residues. Trimming removed 4 bases at V and 5 bases at J, with 14 bases between. CDR1 is MDHEN and CDR2 is SYDVKM in the germline V gene. The CDR3 sequence is CASSSRLGGTEAFF. The CDR3 coding sequence is TGTGCCAGCAGTTCTAGGCTTGGGGGTACTGAAGCTTTCTTT.

The V call is TRBV6-5, the J call TRBJ1-2; 8 bases map to TRBD1. J gave up 8 bases and V 2 bases, and 7 bases lay outside the gene matches. The CDR3 totals 14 residues. Germline CDR1 reads MNHEY; CDR2 reads SVGAGI. The CDR3 here is CASSYGQGAKGYTF. CDR3 nucleotide sequence: TGTGCCAGCAGTTACGGGCAGGGGGCGAAGGGCTACACCTTC.

The rearrangement joins TRBV5-1 to TRBJ2-3; D unresolved. V lost 4 bases and J 5 bases, leaving 8 bases between the germline ends. Looked up from germline, CDR1 is SGHRS and CDR2 is YFSETQ. This CDR3 is built from 12 residues. The CDR3 protein is CASSHPGDTQYF. The CDR3 coding sequence is TGCGCCAGCAGCCATCCGGGAGATACGCAGTATTTT.

The chain employs TRBV18 and TRBJ1-1; 9 bases align to TRBD1. Germline lookup yields CDR1 KGHSH and CDR2 LQKENI. V was pared by 3 bases and J by 0 bases, with 5 bases of the junction left unmatched. The length of the CDR3 is 16 residues. The CDR3 DNA follows: TGTGCCAGCTCACCCCCGGGGACAGGGATGAACACTGAAGCTTTCTTT. Translating gives CASSPPGTGMNTEAFF.

The chain carries TRBV4-3 and TRBJ2-7, with TRBD1 as a possible D gene (6 bases). Germline V gives CDR1 LGHNA, CDR2 YSLEER. This CDR3 region has 15 residues. Trimming cost V 3 bases and J 5 bases, with 17 bases left between them. The CDR3 loop is CASSQTQTGWDEQYF. CDR3 DNA: TGCGCCAGCAGCCAGACCCAAACAGGGTGGGACGAGCAGTACTTC.

This CDR3 reads CASSLSSRDQPQHF. The CDR3 nucleotides read TGCGCCAGCAGCCTATCTTCGAGGGATCAGCCCCAGCATTTT. The chain carries TRBV5-1 and TRBJ1-5; D ambiguous. V lost 4 bases and J 5 bases, leaving 13 bases between the germline ends. CDR3 length: 14 amino acids. The germline gives CDR1 SGHRS, CDR2 YFSETQ. Combining the CDR3 with reference TRBV5-1 and TRBJ1-5 gives the whole variable domain KAGVTQTPRYLIKTRGQQVTLSCSPISGHRSVSWYQQTPGQGLQFLFEYFSETQRNKGNFPGRFSGRQFSNSRSEMNVSTLELGDSALYLCASSLSSRDQPQHFGDGTRLSIL.

The rearrangement uses TRBV5-4 and TRBJ2-7; D is perhaps TRBD2 (6 bases). This CDR3 spans 14 amino acids. V was trimmed by 4 bases and J by 3 bases, leaving 14 bases between them. CDR1 and CDR2 (germline): SGHNT, YYREEE (reference sequence). CDR3 in amino acids: CASSAGGAGYEQYF. In nucleotides, the CDR3 is TGTGCCAGCAGCGCTGGAGGGGCCGGCTACGAGCAGTACTTC.

The J gene is TRBJ1-3, the V gene TRBV6-1; D is unclear. In germline, CDR1 is MNHNS, CDR2 SASEGT. This CDR3 spans 12 amino acids. Trimming left V 7 bases short and J 2 bases short, with 6 bases between. This chain's CDR3 is CASNTAGNTIYF. The CDR3 DNA reads as TGTGCCAGCAACACGGCTGGAAACACCATATATTTT.

This clone is a singleton in its sample. V is TRBV30 and J is TRBJ2-3; no clear D. Trimming cost V 3 bases and J 1 base, with 11 bases left between them. The CDR3 runs to 14 residues. Germline CDR1 reads GTSNPN; CDR2 reads SVGIG (reference sequence). This CDR3 is CAWRGSSGTDTQYF. CDR3 DNA: TGTGCCTGGAGGGGGTCAAGCGGCACAGATACGCAGTATTTT. Full variable domain (outside the CDR3, taken from reference TRBV30 and TRBJ2-3): SQTIHQWPATLVQPVGSPLSLECTVEGTSNPNLYWYRQAAGRGLQLLFYSVGIGQISSEVPQNLSASRPQDRQFILSSKKLLLSDSGFYLCAWRGSSGTDTQYFGPGTRLTVL.

V and J are TRBV6-5 and TRBJ2-5; D is possibly TRBD2 (7 bases). Trimming left V 7 bases short and J 5 bases short, with 20 bases between. Germline V gene sequence: CDR1 MNHEY, CDR2 SVGAGI. The CDR3 is 15 amino acids. The CDR3 DNA reads as TGTGCCAGCAATCGAGGGACTAAAAGGGGGGAGACCCAGTACTTC. It specifies CASNRGTKRGETQYF.

Concerning this clone: Other DNA sequences in the sample encode the same CDR3. This chain links TRBV5-1 with TRBJ1-1; D remains ambiguous. The ends were cut back, 0 bases at V and 2 bases at J, with 5 bases in the middle. Germline CDR1 SGHRS, CDR2 YFSETQ. The CDR3 is 13 amino acids. CDR3 in amino acids: CASSLGTNTEAFF. For the CDR3, the DNA is TGCGCCAGCAGCTTGGGCACAAACACTGAAGCTTTCTTT.

The chain uses TRBV7-3 and TRBJ2-1; either TRBD1 or TRBD2 may supply D (6 bases each). Per germline, CDR1 SGHTA and CDR2 FQGTGA. The CDR3 spans 16 residues. V was trimmed by 6 bases and J by 1 base, leaving 16 bases between them. CDR3 sequence (DNA): TGTGCCAGCAGTTTAGGCGGGACAATATCCTACAATGAGCAGTTCTTC. This sequence encodes CASSLGGTISYNEQFF.

The rearrangement joins TRBV5-1 to TRBJ2-1; the match to TRBD1 covers 7 bases. This CDR3 contains 21 residues. Losses at the gene ends were 0 bases for V and 2 bases for J; bases not matched to a gene: 20. Per germline, CDR1 SGHRS and CDR2 YFSETQ. The CDR3 reads CASSLGRDSLYRGDTYNEQFF. The CDR3 nucleotides are TGCGCCAGCAGCTTGGGACGGGACAGCTTATATCGAGGGGATACCTACAATGAGCAGTTCTTC. Looking up the rest from reference TRBV5-1 and TRBJ2-1 gives the full variable domain: KAGVTQTPRYLIKTRGQQVTLSCSPISGHRSVSWYQQTPGQGLQFLFEYFSETQRNKGNFPGRFSGRQFSNSRSEMNVSTLELGDSALYLCASSLGRDSLYRGDTYNEQFFGPGTRLTVL.

This rearrangement joins TRBV10-3 to TRBJ2-5; possibly TRBD2 for D (5 bases). Trimming removed 4 bases from V and 2 bases from J, with 11 bases in between. The CDR3 sequence is 14 residues long. Germline V CDR1 and CDR2: ENHRY, SYGVKD. CDR3 sequence reads: CAISGAELQETQYF. Here the CDR3 DNA reads TGTGCCATCAGTGGAGCGGAGCTTCAAGAGACCCAGTACTTC.

The J gene is TRBJ1-3, the V gene TRBV5-1; D possibly corresponds to TRBD1 (5 bases). The V end was cut by 2 bases, the J end by 0 bases, with 12 bases between. CDR3 size: 16 residues. Germline CDR1 reads SGHRS; CDR2 reads YFSETQ. The CDR3 DNA reads as TGCGCCAGCAGCTTAAGGGGAGAGAGCTCTGGAAACACCATATATTTT. The encoded protein is CASSLRGESSGNTIYF.

V is TRBV4-3 and J is TRBJ2-6; D gene unclear. The germline V gene has CDR1 LGHNA and CDR2 YSLEER. The ends were cut back, 0 bases at V and 2 bases at J, with 11 bases in the middle. This CDR3 has 17 amino acids. CDR3 sequence (DNA): TGCGCCAGCAGCCAAGATAGTTGGGGTACTGGGGCCAACGTCCTGACTTTC. It yields the protein CASSQDSWGTGANVLTF.

The V gene is TRBV7-2, the J gene TRBJ1-2; D uncertain. V was pared by 7 bases and J by 1 base, with 16 bases between. This CDR3 is 15 amino acids long. Germline V CDR1 and CDR2: SGHTA, FQGNSA. The CDR3 coding sequence is TGTGCCAGCACCCGTTCCCAGGACCTTAACTATGGCTACACCTTC. Residues: CASTRSQDLNYGYTF.

V usage is TRBV19 and J usage is TRBJ1-3; D perhaps matches TRBD1 (6 bases). Trimming pared 9 bases from V and 4 bases from J, leaving 19 bases between. Germline CDR1 reads LNHDA; CDR2 reads SQIVND (reference sequence). The CDR3 loop spans 15 amino acids. As DNA, the CDR3 is TGTGCCAGCACTACTTCGGAGGGGGGCGGAAACACCATATATTTT. Amino acid sequence: CASTTSEGGGNTIYF.

The chain joins TRBV5-6 to TRBJ2-5; D unclear. V was pared by 4 bases and J by 3 bases, with 13 bases between. Germline V gene data show CDR1 as SGHDT and CDR2 as YYEEEE. The CDR3 is made up of 14 amino acids. The CDR3 loop is CASSPTGQEETQYF. The CDR3 DNA sequence: TGTGCCAGCAGCCCCACCGGGCAGGAAGAGACCCAGTACTTC. Supplemented by reference TRBV5-6 and TRBJ2-5, the full variable domain reads DAGVTQSPTHLIKTRGQQVTLRCSPKSGHDTVSWYQQALGQGPQFIFQYYEEEERQRGNFPDRFSGHQFPNYSSELNVNALLLGDSALYLCASSPTGQEETQYFGPGTRLLVL.

V usage is TRBV7-2 and J usage is TRBJ1-2; D perhaps matches TRBD1 (5 bases). Trimming removed 11 bases from V and 6 bases from J, with 19 bases in between. The germline V gene has CDR1 SGHTA and CDR2 FQGNSA. The CDR3 loop spans 13 amino acids. CDR3 DNA sequence: TGTGCCCGCAAAGGAGTGCGGGACCATGGCTACACCTTC. It codes for CARKGVRDHGYTF.

The V and J genes are TRBV4-3 and TRBJ2-7; D is unresolved. Trimming took 2 bases from V and 1 from J, leaving 12 bases between them. The germline gives CDR1 LGHNA, CDR2 YSLEER. CDR3 length: 15 amino acids. The CDR3 nucleotides read TGCGCCAGCAGCCAATTCAACGTTGCGTCCTACGAGCAGTACTTC. As protein: CASSQFNVASYEQYF.

V and J are TRBV6-5 and TRBJ1-2; the D is unclear. CDR1 and CDR2 from the germline V gene are MNHEY and SVGAGI. CDR3 length: 15 residues. The V and J ends lost 4 bases and 2 bases respectively, with 14 bases between them. The CDR3 region has the DNA TGTGCCAGCAGTTCCCGGGAGGGTGGGAACTATGGCTACACCTTC. This gives the protein CASSSREGGNYGYTF.

V usage is TRBV10-3 and J usage is TRBJ2-1; D unresolved. The V and J ends lost 0 bases and 7 bases respectively, with 10 bases between them. This CDR3 spans 14 amino acids. From germline, CDR1 is ENHRY and CDR2 SYGVKD. In DNA form, the CDR3 reads TGTGCCATCAGTGAGTCCAGTAAGTCAAATGAGCAGTTCTTC. It is translated as CAISESSKSNEQFF.